The text below deals with one T cell receptor (beta chain). This entry belongs to a study of control samples from healthy donors and cancer patients. Clones were read by immunoSEQ multiplex PCR, and TCRdb kept only the in-frame ones, dropping some. The sample holds about 130,000 clones, around 92% seen once. Germline V CDR1 and CDR2: MNHEY, SMNVEV (reference sequence). CDR3 length: 13 residues. Between the trimmed V and J ends, which lost 5 bases and 3 bases, there was a span of 10 bases. The receptor was isolated from a man older than 75 with head and neck cancer. This chain connects TRBV27 to TRBJ1-1, with a possible D match to TRBD1 (6 bases). The sequenced sample consisted of PBMCs. The CDR3 loop reads CASSPRGDTEAFF. CDR3 DNA: TGTGCCAGCAGTCCTAGGGGGGACACTGAAGCTTTCTTT.